Sequencing of this TCR beta chain was carried out in a study of siplizumab effects on memory and regulatory T cells. On this clone itself: Its specificity is not known.

Repertoires were generated with immunoSEQ multiplex PCR, while TCRdb's copy carries only in-frame clones and drops some. The sample lists about 100,000 clones, roughly 92% occurring once. Study results and caveats: It seemed that naive T cells were more diverse than memory cells and were major contributors to the alloresponse.

Germline loops: CDR1 SNHLY, CDR2 FYNNEI. CDR3 length: 13 amino acids. The V and J ends lost 8 bases and 6 bases, in that order; junction bases with no gene match: 7. This receptor was obtained from a human donor in good health. Sample: CD4+ T cells sorted from blood. The gene calls are TRBV2 and TRBJ2-4, with TRBD2 matching over 7 bases. In nucleotides, the CDR3 is TGTGCCAGCGGGAGGGCCCTCGGAAACATTCAGTACTTC. This translates into CASGRALGNIQYF.